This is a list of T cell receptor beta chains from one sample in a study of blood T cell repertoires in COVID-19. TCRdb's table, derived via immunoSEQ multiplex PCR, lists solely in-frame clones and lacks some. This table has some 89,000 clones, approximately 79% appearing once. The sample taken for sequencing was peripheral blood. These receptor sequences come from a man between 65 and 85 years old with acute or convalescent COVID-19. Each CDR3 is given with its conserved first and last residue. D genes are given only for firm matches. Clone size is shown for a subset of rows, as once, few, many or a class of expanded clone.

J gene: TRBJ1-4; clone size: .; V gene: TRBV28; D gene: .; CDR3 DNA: TGTGCCAGCAGTTTACAGGGAAGTGTCGAAAAACTGTTTTTT; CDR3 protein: CASSLQGSVEKLFF
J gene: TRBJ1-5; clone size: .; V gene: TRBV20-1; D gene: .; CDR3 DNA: TGCAGTGCTAGTTCGGGGGGCGAAACCATCAATCAGCCCCAGCATTTT; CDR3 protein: CSASSGGETINQPQHF
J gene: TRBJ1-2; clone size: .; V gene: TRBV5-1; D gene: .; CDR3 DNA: TGCGCCAGCAGCTTGCAAGGGGATGGCTACACCTTC; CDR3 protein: CASSLQGDGYTF
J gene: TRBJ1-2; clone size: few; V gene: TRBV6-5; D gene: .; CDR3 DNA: TGTGCCAGCAGCATTAGTGGGACACCGGGGGGCTACACCTTC; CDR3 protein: CASSISGTPGGYTF
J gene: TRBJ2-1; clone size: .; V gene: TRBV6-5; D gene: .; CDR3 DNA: TGTGCCAGCAGTTACTCGAGGGGGGGGGAGAATGAGCAGTTCTTC; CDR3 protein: CASSYSRGGENEQFF
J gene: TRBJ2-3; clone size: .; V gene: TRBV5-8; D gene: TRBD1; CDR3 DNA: TGTGCCAGCAGCTTGGTATTCGGGACAGGGGGCACAGATACGCAGTATTTT; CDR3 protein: CASSLVFGTGGTDTQYF
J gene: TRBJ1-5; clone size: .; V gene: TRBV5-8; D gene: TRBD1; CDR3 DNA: TGTGCCAGCAGCAGCGGACAGGACAATCAGCCCCAGCATTTT; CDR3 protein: CASSSGQDNQPQHF
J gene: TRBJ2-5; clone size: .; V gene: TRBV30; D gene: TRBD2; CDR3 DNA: TGTGCCTGGAGTCGGGGGGGCGAAGAGACCCAGTACTTC; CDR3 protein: CAWSRGGEETQYF
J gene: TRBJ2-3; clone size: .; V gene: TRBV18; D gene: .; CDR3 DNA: TGTGCCAGCTCGAGCAATTTAGATACGCAGTATTTT; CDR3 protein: CASSSNLDTQYF
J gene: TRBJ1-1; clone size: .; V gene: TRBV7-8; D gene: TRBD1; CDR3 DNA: TGTGCCAGCAGCATCCGACAGGGGGAGGCTGAAGCTTTCTTT; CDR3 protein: CASSIRQGEAEAFF
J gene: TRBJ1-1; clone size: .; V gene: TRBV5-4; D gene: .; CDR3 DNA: TGTGCCAGCAAGCTGGAGGGAAACACTGAAGCTTTCTTT; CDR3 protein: CASKLEGNTEAFF
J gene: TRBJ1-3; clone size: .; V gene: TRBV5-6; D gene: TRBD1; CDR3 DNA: TGTGCCAGCAGCCACAGGGGCCGCACTATAAACTCTGGAAACACCATATATTTT; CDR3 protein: CASSHRGRTINSGNTIYF
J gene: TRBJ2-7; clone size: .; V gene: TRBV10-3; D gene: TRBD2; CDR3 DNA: TGTGCCATCAGTGAGTCGTCGACTAGCGGGGGACTCGAGCAGTACTTC; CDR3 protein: CAISESSTSGGLEQYF
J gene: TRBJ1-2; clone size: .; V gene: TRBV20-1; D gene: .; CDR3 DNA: TGCAGTGCTAAACAGGGCTGGGGCTACACCTTC; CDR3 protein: CSAKQGWGYTF
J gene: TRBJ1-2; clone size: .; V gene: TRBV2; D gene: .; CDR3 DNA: TGTGCCAGCAGACAGTCAGCTAACTATGGCTACACCTTC; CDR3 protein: CASRQSANYGYTF
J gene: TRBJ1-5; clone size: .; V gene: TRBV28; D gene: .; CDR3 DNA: TGTGCCAGCACCGGGGCATGGGAGGCAAGTCAGCCCCAGCATTTT; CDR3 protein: CASTGAWEASQPQHF
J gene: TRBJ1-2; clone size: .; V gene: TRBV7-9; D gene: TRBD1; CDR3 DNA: TGTGCCAGCAGCCCATACAGGGGGGCCAACTATGGCTACACCTTC; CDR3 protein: CASSPYRGANYGYTF
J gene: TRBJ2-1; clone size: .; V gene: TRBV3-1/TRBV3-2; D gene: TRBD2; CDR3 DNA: TGTGCCAGCAGCCGAGGCCCACGCGGGGGAAATGAGCAGTTCTTC; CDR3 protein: CASSRGPRGGNEQFF
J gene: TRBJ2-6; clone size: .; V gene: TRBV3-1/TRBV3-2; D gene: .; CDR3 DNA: TGTGCCAGCAGCCAAAGGGGCTCTGGGGCCAACGTCCTGACTTTC; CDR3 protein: CASSQRGSGANVLTF
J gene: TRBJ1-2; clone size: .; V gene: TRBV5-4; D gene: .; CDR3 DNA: TGTGCCAGCAGCTTGCCGGGACAAGCTGGCTACACCTTC; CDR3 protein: CASSLPGQAGYTF
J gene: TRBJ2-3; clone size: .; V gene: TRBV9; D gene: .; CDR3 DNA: TGTGCCAGCAGCCCTCGACTTGTCACAGATACGCAGTATTTT; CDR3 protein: CASSPRLVTDTQYF
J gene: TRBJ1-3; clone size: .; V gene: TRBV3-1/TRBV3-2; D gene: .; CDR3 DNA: TGTGCCAGCAGCCAAGACGGCTCTGGAAACACCATATATTTT; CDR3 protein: CASSQDGSGNTIYF
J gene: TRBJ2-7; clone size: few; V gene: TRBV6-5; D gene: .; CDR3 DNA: TGTGCCAGCAGTTCCCCCGGGACAACAATCGGGCAGTACTTC; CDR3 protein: CASSSPGTTIGQYF
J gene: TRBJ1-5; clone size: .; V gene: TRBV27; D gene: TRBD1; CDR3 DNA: TGTGCCAGCAGTAGACAGGGAGGCAGCAATCAGCCCCAGCATTTT; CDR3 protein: CASSRQGGSNQPQHF
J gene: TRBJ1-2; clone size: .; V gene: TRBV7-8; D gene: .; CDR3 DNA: TGTGCCAGCAGCTCCCGAGAGGCAGGGCGCTATGGCTACACCTTC; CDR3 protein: CASSSREAGRYGYTF